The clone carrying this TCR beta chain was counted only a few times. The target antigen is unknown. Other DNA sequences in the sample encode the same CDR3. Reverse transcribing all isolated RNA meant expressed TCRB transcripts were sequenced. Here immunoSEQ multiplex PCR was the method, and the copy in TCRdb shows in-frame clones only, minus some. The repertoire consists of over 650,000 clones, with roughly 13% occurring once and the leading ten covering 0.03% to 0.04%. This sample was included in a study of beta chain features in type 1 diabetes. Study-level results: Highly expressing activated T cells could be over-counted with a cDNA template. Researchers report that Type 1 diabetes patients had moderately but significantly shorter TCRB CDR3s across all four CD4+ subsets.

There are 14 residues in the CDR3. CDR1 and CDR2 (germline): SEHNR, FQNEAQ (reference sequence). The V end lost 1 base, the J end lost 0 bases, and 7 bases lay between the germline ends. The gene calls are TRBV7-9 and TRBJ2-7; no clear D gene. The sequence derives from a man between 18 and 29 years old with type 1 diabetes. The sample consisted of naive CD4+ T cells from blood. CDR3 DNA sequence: TGTGCCAGCAGCTTAGACTCGTACTCCTACGAGCAGTACTTC. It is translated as CASSLDSYSYEQYF.